The 27 T cell receptor beta chains given below trace back to one sample, sequenced in a study of blood T cell repertoires in COVID-19. Sequencing used immunoSEQ multiplex PCR; TCRdb keeps in-frame clones, though not all of them. The table shows around 300,000 clones, with over 75% occurring only once. Sequencing was done on a sample of PBMCs or T cells enriched from blood (not recorded which). These receptors came from a woman between 18 and 29 years old who had recovered from COVID-19.

The V gene is TRBV20-1, the J gene TRBJ1-1; D is ambiguous. From germline, CDR1 is DFQATT and CDR2 SNEGSKA (reference sequence). The CDR3 has 11 residues. Here the CDR3 DNA reads TGCAGCCCCGGGAGAGGCACTGAAGCTTTCTTT. It codes for CSPGRGTEAFF.

There are a few counts of this clone. This rearrangement joins TRBV7-9 to TRBJ2-6, with 8 bases matching TRBD1. The CDR3 contains 18 residues. Germline loops: CDR1 SEHNR, CDR2 FQNEAQ (reference sequence). The V segment lost 5 bases and the J segment 6 bases; nucleotides outside the gene matches: 15. CDR3 amino acids: CASSKWRPGTGQANVLTF. The CDR3 region has the DNA TGTGCCAGCAGCAAATGGAGACCCGGGACAGGTCAGGCCAACGTCCTGACTTTC.

The chain has TRBV6-5 and TRBJ2-2; D may be TRBD1 (6 bases). Trimming left V 10 bases short and J 6 bases short, with 9 bases between. Germline V gene data show CDR1 as MNHEY and CDR2 as SVGAGI. The CDR3 is made up of 11 amino acids. The CDR3 sequence is CATTGSGELFF. The CDR3 DNA reads TGTGCCACCACAGGGTCCGGGGAGCTGTTTTTT.

The chain recombines TRBV3-1 (or the pseudogene TRBV3-2) with TRBJ2-1, with D perhaps TRBD2 (6 bases). The V end lost 3 bases, the J end lost 5 bases, and 14 bases lay between the germline ends. CDR1 LGHDT and CDR2 YNNKEL come from the germline V gene (reference sequence). The CDR3 totals 15 residues. This chain's CDR3 is CASSQPRGGDNEQFF. The CDR3 DNA follows: TGTGCCAGCAGCCAGCCGCGGGGCGGGGACAATGAGCAGTTCTTC.

The chain carries TRBV10-3 and TRBJ1-1, with 10 bases fitting TRBD1. This CDR3 is built from 17 residues. V lost 8 bases and J lost 5; bases outside the gene matches: 17. CDR1 is ENHRY, CDR2 SYGVKD, per germline. The DNA for the CDR3 is TGTGCCATCCGACCGTGGTCCGGGACAGGGGTTTGGACTGAAGCTTTCTTT. It encodes CAIRPWSGTGVWTEAFF.

V is TRBV5-4 and J is TRBJ2-3, with TRBD2 matching over 7 bases. V trimming: 5 bases; J trimming: 0 bases; junction bases outside the gene matches: 6. Germline CDR1 and CDR2: SGHNT and YYREEE (reference sequence). The CDR3 runs to 15 residues. The CDR3 nucleotides read TGTGCCAGCAGGCCAGCGGGGCCTAGCACAGATACGCAGTATTTT. Amino acid sequence: CASRPAGPSTDTQYF.

This rearrangement joins TRBV9 to TRBJ2-5; perhaps TRBD1 as D (6 bases). The CDR3 has 14 amino acids. Germline-derived CDR1 and CDR2 are SGDLS and YYNGEE. V was shortened by 0 bases and J by 4 bases, with 10 bases between the two germline ends. The CDR3 DNA follows: TGTGCCAGCAGCGTAGAGGGCAGGGGAGAGACCCAGTACTTC. Protein product: CASSVEGRGETQYF. Full variable domain (rest looked up from reference TRBV9 and TRBJ2-5): DSGVTQTPKHLITATGQRVTLRCSPRSGDLSVYWYQQSLDQGLQFLIQYYNGEERAKGNILERFSAQQFPDLHSELNLSSLELGDSALYFCASSVEGRGETQYFGPGTRLLVL.

DNA for the CDR3: TGTGCCAGCAGAACTGGAGGAGATCAGCCCCAGCATTTT. As protein: CASRTGGDQPQHF. The chain employs TRBV6-5 and TRBJ1-5, with D uncertain. Germline V gene sequence: CDR1 MNHEY, CDR2 SVGAGI. V dropped 6 bases and J dropped 5 bases, with 11 bases sitting between them. CDR3 length: 13 amino acids.

The V call is TRBV27, the J call TRBJ1-5; maybe TRBD1 (6 bases). The CDR3 has 13 amino acids. The germline gives CDR1 MNHEY, CDR2 SMNVEV (reference sequence). V was trimmed by 4 bases and J by 8 bases, leaving 12 bases between them. In nucleotides, the CDR3 is TGTGCCAGCAGTTCCACAGGGATGGAGCCCCAGCATTTT. Translated, it gives CASSSTGMEPQHF.

The chain recombines TRBV7-2 with TRBJ2-1; 10 bases are shared with TRBD2. Germline CDR1 SGHTA, CDR2 FQGNSA. The CDR3 is made up of 15 amino acids. V lost 5 bases and J lost 3; bases outside the gene matches: 4. The CDR3 nucleotides read TGTGCCAGCAGCGGCCGGACTAGCGGCTACAATGAGCAGTTCTTC. Amino acids: CASSGRTSGYNEQFF.

This chain links TRBV3-1 (or the pseudogene TRBV3-2) with TRBJ1-1; no definite D call. The V gene lost 1 base and the J gene lost 8 bases, with 11 bases spanning the gap. The CDR3 runs 13 residues. CDR1 and CDR2 from the germline V gene are LGHDT and YNNKEL (reference sequence). CDR3 DNA sequence: TGTGCCAGCAGCCAAGGGAACTGGCGGGAAGCTTTCTTT. It encodes CASSQGNWREAFF.

The chain employs TRBV28 and TRBJ1-1, with D unresolved. The germline V gene has CDR1 MDHEN and CDR2 SYDVKM. Trimming took 3 bases from V and 0 from J, leaving 11 bases between them. The CDR3 covers 15 residues. CDR3 in amino acids: CASSLAGRMNTEAFF. CDR3 bases: TGTGCCAGCAGTTTGGCGGGAAGGATGAACACTGAAGCTTTCTTT.

The V gene is TRBV19, the J gene TRBJ1-2; no clear D. The ends were cut back, 5 bases at V and 0 bases at J, with 7 bases in the middle. The CDR3 sequence is 13 residues long. Per the germline V gene, CDR1 is LNHDA and CDR2 is SQIVND (reference sequence). The CDR3 bases are TGTGCCAGTAGTTTTCAGTCTAACTATGGCTACACCTTC. Protein product: CASSFQSNYGYTF.

The genes are TRBV28 and TRBJ1-4, with no clear D. The length of the CDR3 is 12 residues. Trimming took 5 bases from V and 8 from J, leaving 9 bases between them. CDR1 is MDHEN, CDR2 SYDVKM, per germline. CDR3 residues: CASSAVSEKLFF. The CDR3 DNA follows: TGTGCCAGCAGTGCAGTGTCCGAAAAACTGTTTTTT.

This chain links TRBV5-1 with TRBJ2-7, with D possibly TRBD1 on 7 matching bases. This CDR3 has 14 amino acids. Germline values: CDR1 SGHRS, CDR2 YFSETQ. Trimming cost V 3 bases and J 1 base, with 11 bases left between them. CDR3 loop: CASSYGGQSYEQYF. CDR3 DNA: TGCGCCAGCAGCTACGGGGGACAGTCCTACGAGCAGTACTTC. Looking up the rest from reference TRBV5-1 and TRBJ2-7 gives the full variable domain: KAGVTQTPRYLIKTRGQQVTLSCSPISGHRSVSWYQQTPGQGLQFLFEYFSETQRNKGNFPGRFSGRQFSNSRSEMNVSTLELGDSALYLCASSYGGQSYEQYFGPGTRLTVT.

The rearrangement joins TRBV10-3 to TRBJ1-1; D not certain. Germline V gene sequence: CDR1 ENHRY, CDR2 SYGVKD. The ends were cut back, 4 bases at V and 1 base at J, with 10 bases in the middle. The CDR3 is 14 amino acids. CDR3 DNA sequence: TGTGCCATCAGTGCCCGGGTCACGAACACTGAAGCTTTCTTT. Translating gives CAISARVTNTEAFF.

This clone was observed a single time. The chain couples TRBV19 to TRBJ1-1; D gene uncertain. With 4 bases removed from V and 7 bases from J, the gap between germline ends came to 13 bases. The length of the CDR3 is 13 residues. Per germline, CDR1 LNHDA and CDR2 SQIVND (reference sequence). Here the CDR3 reads CASSTRHVLEAFF. CDR3 sequence (DNA): TGTGCCAGTAGTACCCGACACGTCCTTGAAGCTTTCTTT.

This clone was observed a handful of times. The chain employs TRBV11-1 and TRBJ1-1; maybe TRBD1 (6 bases). The V gene lost 3 bases and the J gene lost 8 bases, with 7 bases spanning the gap. Germline V gene sequence: CDR1 SGHAT, CDR2 FQDESV (reference sequence). The CDR3 totals 11 residues. Here the CDR3 reads CASSFDREAFF. For the CDR3, the DNA is TGTGCCAGCAGCTTTGACAGGGAAGCTTTCTTT.

The chain joins TRBV2 to TRBJ1-2, with D possibly TRBD1 on 5 matching bases. With 8 bases removed from V and 0 bases from J, the gap between germline ends came to 7 bases. CDR1 is SNHLY, CDR2 FYNNEI, per germline. The CDR3 is 12 residues long. CDR3 sequence reads: CASRQSNYGYTF. CDR3 in DNA: TGTGCCAGCCGACAGTCTAACTATGGCTACACCTTC.

The gene calls are TRBV2 and TRBJ1-1; D might be TRBD1 (6 bases). CDR3 length: 13 amino acids. Germline CDR1 and CDR2: SNHLY and FYNNEI. CDR3 loop: CALGATTNTEAFF. CDR3 coding DNA: TGTGCGCTGGGGGCCACTACGAACACTGAAGCTTTCTTT. Based on the CDR3 plus reference TRBV2 and TRBJ1-1, the full variable domain is EPEVTQTPSHQVTQMGQEVILRCVPISNHLYFYWYRQILGQKVEFLVSFYNNEISEKSEIFDDQFSVERPDGSNFTLKIRSTKLEDSAMYFCALGATTNTEAFFGQGTRLTVV.

The gene calls are TRBV10-3 and TRBJ2-7; 8 bases map to TRBD2. This CDR3 has 16 amino acids. Per the germline V gene, CDR1 is ENHRY and CDR2 is SYGVKD. The trim removed 0 bases at V and 2 bases at J, leaving 6 bases unmatched. The CDR3 protein is CAISESLAGGPYEQYF. The CDR3 region has the DNA TGTGCCATCAGTGAGTCTCTTGCGGGGGGACCCTACGAGCAGTACTTC.

This clone was seen once. The chain uses TRBV5-4 and TRBJ2-2; TRBD2 matches at 8 bases. V shed 3 bases, J shed 4 bases, and the junction held 8 bases outside the gene matches. Germline V CDR1 and CDR2: SGHNT, YYREEE (reference sequence). The CDR3 contains 16 residues. In DNA, the CDR3 is TGTGCCAGCAGCTCGGGACTAGTCAGGTCCACCGGGGAGCTGTTTTTT. It translates to CASSSGLVRSTGELFF.

The chain carries TRBV6-5 and TRBJ2-7; no clear D gene. This CDR3 has 13 amino acids. Germline CDR1 is MNHEY and CDR2 is SVGAGI. Trimming took 6 bases from V and 9 from J, leaving 18 bases between them. The CDR3 DNA reads TGTGCCAGCAGCAACTCCCAAGAAGTAGTGCAGTACTTC. Translating gives CASSNSQEVVQYF.

This chain links TRBV2 with TRBJ1-2; TRBD1 matches at 7 bases. The V gene end was trimmed by 4 bases and the J gene end by 4 bases; junction bases not matched to a gene: 6. CDR1 SNHLY and CDR2 FYNNEI come from the germline V gene. The CDR3 runs 14 residues. The CDR3 region has the DNA TGTGCCAGCAGTGGAGGGGGCTGGGGCTATGGCTACACCTTC. Translating it yields CASSGGGWGYGYTF.

The CDR3, as DNA: TGCGCCAGCAGTGGCAACAGCGGGGAGCAGTTCTTC. The encoded protein is CASSGNSGEQFF. The J gene is TRBJ2-1, the V gene TRBV10-1, with a weak D call TRBD2 (6 bases). The CDR3 extends over 12 amino acids. V dropped 4 bases and J dropped 10 bases, with 11 bases sitting between them. Per germline, CDR1 WNHNN and CDR2 SYGVQD (reference sequence).

The rearrangement joins TRBV25-1 to TRBJ1-1, with 7 bases aligning to TRBD1. From germline, CDR1 is MGHDK and CDR2 SYGVNS. The CDR3 has 12 residues. The trim removed 6 bases at V and 9 bases at J, leaving 7 bases unmatched. CDR3 protein: CASRQTGSKAFF. In DNA form, the CDR3 reads TGTGCCAGCAGACAGACAGGGAGTAAAGCTTTCTTT.

This clone was seen more than once but under ten times. This rearrangement joins TRBV18 to TRBJ1-5, with unresolved D. CDR1 is KGHSH, CDR2 LQKENI, per germline. The CDR3 runs 13 residues. Trimming removed 2 bases at V and 5 bases at J, with 7 bases between. CDR3 nucleotide sequence: TGTGCCAGCTCACCAAAAACGGATCAGCCCCAGCATTTT. Translating gives CASSPKTDQPQHF. Full variable domain (missing parts from reference TRBV18 and TRBJ1-5): NAGVMQNPRHLVRRRGQEARLRCSPMKGHSHVYWYRQLPEEGLKFMVYLQKENIIDESGMPKERFSAEFPKEGPSILRIQQVVRGDSAAYFCASSPKTDQPQHFGDGTRLSIL.